Reported below is one TCR beta chain. In the study's own analysis: Reference gene primer amplification gave nucleated cell count estimates. TCRdb keeps only in-frame clones here, not all; method: immunoSEQ multiplex PCR. The D gene and trimming were derived from the DNA, and the V and J assignments and clone size from that table. Counted here are 160,000 or so clones, around 83% occurring once; the ten biggest clones make up 1.5%. The sample is drawn from a study of blood T cell repertoires in COVID-19. For the study at large: The analysed material was cDNA or gDNA that came from T cells, B-cell-depleted T cells, or PBMCs.

The CDR3 is 15 residues long. CDR1 and CDR2 (germline): SNHLY, FYNNEI. V was clipped by 2 bases and J by 7 bases; unmatched bases: 6. Sequenced material: peripheral blood. This chain uses TRBV2 with TRBJ2-7; TRBD2 agrees at 12 bases. The receptor comes from a human donor in a cohort sampled during active COVID-19. CDR3 in amino acids: CASSERASGRGEQYF. CDR3 in DNA: TGTGCCAGCAGTGAAAGGGCTAGCGGGAGGGGGGAGCAGTACTTC.